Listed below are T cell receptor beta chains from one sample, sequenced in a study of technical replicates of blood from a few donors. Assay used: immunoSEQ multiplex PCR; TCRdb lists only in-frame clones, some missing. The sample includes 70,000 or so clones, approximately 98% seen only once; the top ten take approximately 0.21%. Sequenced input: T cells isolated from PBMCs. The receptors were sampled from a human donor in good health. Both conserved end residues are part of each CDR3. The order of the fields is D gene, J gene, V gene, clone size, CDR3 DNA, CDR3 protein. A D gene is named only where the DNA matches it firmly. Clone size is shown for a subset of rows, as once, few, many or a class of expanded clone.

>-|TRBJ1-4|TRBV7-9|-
TGTGCCAGCAGCTTAGGACAGGTTGAAAAACTGTTTTTT
CASSLGQVEKLFF
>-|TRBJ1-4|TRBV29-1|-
TGCAGCGTATTAGCGGGGGATAATGAAAAACTGTTTTTT
CSVLAGDNEKLFF
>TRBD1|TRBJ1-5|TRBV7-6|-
TGTGCCAGCAGCTTAAGACAGGGCTCCCCCTTAGAGCCCCAGCATTTT
CASSLRQGSPLEPQHF
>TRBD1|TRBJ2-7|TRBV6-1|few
TGTGCCAGCAGTGTGAATCCGGGACAGCGCTACGAGCAGTACTTC
CASSVNPGQRYEQYF
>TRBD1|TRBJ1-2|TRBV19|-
TGTGCCAGTAGTACATCCGGGACAGCCCTTAACTATGGCTACACCTTC
CASSTSGTALNYGYTF
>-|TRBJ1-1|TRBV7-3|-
TGTGCCAGCAGCTTAACTAGCGAGAACACTGAAGCTTTCTTT
CASSLTSENTEAFF
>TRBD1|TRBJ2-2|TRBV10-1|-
TGCGCCAGCACGGACAGGGGTGACACCGGGGAGCTGTTTTTT
CASTDRGDTGELFF
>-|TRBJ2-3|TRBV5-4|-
TGTGCCAGCAGCCCGGAGCGGACGACTAGCACAGATACGCAGTATTTT
CASSPERTTSTDTQYF
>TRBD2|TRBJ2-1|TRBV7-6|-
TGTGCCAGCAGCTTAGCCGTTGTCCTAGCGGAGATAAACAATGAGCAGTTCTTC
CASSLAVVLAEINNEQFF
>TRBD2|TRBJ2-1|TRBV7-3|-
TGTGCCAGCAGCTTCTACCCGGGACTAGCGGGAGACAATGAGCAGTTCTTC
CASSFYPGLAGDNEQFF
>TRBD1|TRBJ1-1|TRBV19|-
TGTGCCAGTAGAAACAACAGGGGTGGTTTCTCTGAAGCTTTCTTT
CASRNNRGGFSEAFF
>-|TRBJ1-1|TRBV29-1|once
TGCAGCGTTGAATTTGCGGAAAACACTGAAGCTTTCTTT
CSVEFAENTEAFF
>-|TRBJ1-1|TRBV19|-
TGTGCCACGAGGCCGGAGGTACGGAACACTGAAGCTTTCTTT
CATRPEVRNTEAFF
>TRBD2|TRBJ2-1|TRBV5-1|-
TGCGCCAGCAGTTCGACTAGCGGCCTCTACAATGAGCAGTTCTTC
CASSSTSGLYNEQFF
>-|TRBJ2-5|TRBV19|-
TGTGCCAGTAGTCGATGGACAGACCAAGAGACCCAGTACTTC
CASSRWTDQETQYF
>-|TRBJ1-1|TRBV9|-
TGTGCCAGCAGCGTAGCCGGGACATCACACACTGAAGCTTTCTTT
CASSVAGTSHTEAFF
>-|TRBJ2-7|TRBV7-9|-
TGTGCCAGCAGCTTACCTGCAGGGCGGGAGCAGTACTTC
CASSLPAGREQYF
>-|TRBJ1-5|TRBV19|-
TGTGCCAGTAGTATGGTAGGGACACTGGCTAGCAATCAGCCCCAGCATTTT
CASSMVGTLASNQPQHF
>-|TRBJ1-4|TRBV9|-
TGTGCCAGCAGCGGCGGGGCGTACGCAACTAATGAAAAACTGTTTTTT
CASSGGAYATNEKLFF
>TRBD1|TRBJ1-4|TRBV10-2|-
TGCGCCAGCAGGATAAGGACAGGGATAACAACTAATGAAAAACTGTTTTTT
CASRIRTGITTNEKLFF
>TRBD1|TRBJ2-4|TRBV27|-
TGTGCCAGCAGTTTAGTGGGACAGGGTAATCCGGCCAAAAACATTCAGTACTTC
CASSLVGQGNPAKNIQYF
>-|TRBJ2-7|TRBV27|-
TGTGCCAGCAGTTCCAACACCTACGAGCAGTACTTC
CASSSNTYEQYF
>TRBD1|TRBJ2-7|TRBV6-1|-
TGTGCCAGCAGTGAAGAGGGACAGAGAGAAGACTACGAGCAGTACTTC
CASSEEGQREDYEQYF
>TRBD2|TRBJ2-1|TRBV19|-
TGTGCCAGTAGTATAGGGAGACTAGCGGGAGGGCCACAGCAGTTCTTC
CASSIGRLAGGPQQFF
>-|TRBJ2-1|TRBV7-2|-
TGTGCCAGCAGCCCCGCCGGTAGATACAATGAGCAGTTCTTC
CASSPAGRYNEQFF
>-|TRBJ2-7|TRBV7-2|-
TGTGCCAGCAGCTTATTAGCTAGCTCCTACGAGCAGTACTTC
CASSLLASSYEQYF
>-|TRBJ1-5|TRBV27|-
TGTGCCAGCCAGCTGGCACGGAGTAGCAATCAGCCCCAGCATTTT
CASQLARSSNQPQHF
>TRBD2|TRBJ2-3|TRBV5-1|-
TGCGCCAGCAGCTTGGCTAGCGGGGCCTCTAGCACAGATACGCAGTATTTT
CASSLASGASSTDTQYF
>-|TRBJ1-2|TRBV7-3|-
TGTGCCAGCAGCTTAAATTTGGGCGGGGTCGCTGAACTCACCTTC
CASSLNLGGVAELTF
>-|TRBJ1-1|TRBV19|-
TGTGCCAGTTCTTGGACAATTGAAGCTTTCTTT
CASSWTIEAFF
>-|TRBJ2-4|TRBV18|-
TGTGCCAGCTCACCAGGGGCAAATGGTGTGGACATTCAGTACTTC
CASSPGANGVDIQYF
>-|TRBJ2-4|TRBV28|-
TGTGCCAGTACAGGGTTTCTAAACATTCAGTACTTC
CASTGFLNIQYF
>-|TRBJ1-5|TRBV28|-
TGTGCCAGCAGTTTATTTGCCGGGTACGTCAATCAGCCCCAGCATTTT
CASSLFAGYVNQPQHF
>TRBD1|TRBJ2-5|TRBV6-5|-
TGTGCCAGCAGTTCGGCCGGGACAGGGGGCAGGGAGACCCAGTACTTC
CASSSAGTGGRETQYF
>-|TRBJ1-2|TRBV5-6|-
TGTGCCAGCAGCTTGGCCCCCCCTGGCAACTATGGCTACACCTTC
CASSLAPPGNYGYTF
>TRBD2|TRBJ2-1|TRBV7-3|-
TGTGCCAGCAGCCCGGGACTAGCGGGGGACAATGAGCAGTTCTTC
CASSPGLAGDNEQFF
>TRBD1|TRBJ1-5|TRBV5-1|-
TGCGCCAGCAGTCCCGGGACAGCTTCAGAACAGCCCCAGCATTTT
CASSPGTASEQPQHF
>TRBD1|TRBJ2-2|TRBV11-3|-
TGTGCCAGCAGCTGGGGGGACAGGGCCGGGGAGCTGTTTTTT
CASSWGDRAGELFF
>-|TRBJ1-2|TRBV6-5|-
TGTGCCAGCAGTTCGGGGGGAGGGAAAGGCTACACCTTC
CASSSGGGKGYTF
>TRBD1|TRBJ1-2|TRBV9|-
TGTGCCAGCAGCCAAACCCCCGGGACAGGGACCTACTATGGCTACACCTTC
CASSQTPGTGTYYGYTF
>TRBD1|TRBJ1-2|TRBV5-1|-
TGCGCCAGCAGCTTCGAACCGGGACAGGGCTACACCTTC
CASSFEPGQGYTF
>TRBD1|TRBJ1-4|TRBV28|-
TGTGCCAGCAGGACCGGGACAGGGCTAGAAAAACTGTTTTTT
CASRTGTGLEKLFF
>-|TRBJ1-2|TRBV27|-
TGTGCCAGCAGTCAGGAGGGCTATGGCTACACCTTC
CASSQEGYGYTF
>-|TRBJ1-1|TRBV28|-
TGTGCCAGCAGTATATTCCCGGGGGAAGATGACACTGAAGCTTTCTTT
CASSIFPGEDDTEAFF
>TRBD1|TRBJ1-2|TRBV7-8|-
TGTGCCAGCAGCGTCGCACAGGGGGCGCAGGACTATGGCTACACCTTC
CASSVAQGAQDYGYTF
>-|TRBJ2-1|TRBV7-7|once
TGTGCTAGCAGTCTACAGTTTAGCTCCTACAATGAGCAGTTCTTC
CASSLQFSSYNEQFF
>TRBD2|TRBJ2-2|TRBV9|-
TGTGCCAGCAGCGTCTGGTATGCGGGGGCCGGGGAGCTGTTTTTT
CASSVWYAGAGELFF
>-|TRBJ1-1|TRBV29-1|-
TGCAGCGTTGAAGATGCGACAGTTGCCACTGAAGCTTTCTTT
CSVEDATVATEAFF
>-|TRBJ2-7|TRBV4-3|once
TGCGCCAGCAGCCGTCGGGACAAGATTTACGAGCAGTACTTC
CASSRRDKIYEQYF
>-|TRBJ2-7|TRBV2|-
TGTGCCAGCTGGTCGTTGGGGGCGGGCGAGCAGTACTTC
CASWSLGAGEQYF
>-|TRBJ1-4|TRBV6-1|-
TGTGCCAGCAGAGAACATTTACAGGGAGATGAAAAACTGTTTTTT
CASREHLQGDEKLFF
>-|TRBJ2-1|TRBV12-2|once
TGTGCAAGTCACACCGACATTTCCTACAATGAGCAGTTCTTC
CASHTDISYNEQFF